This T cell receptor (beta chain) originates from a study of blood T cell repertoires in COVID-19 (dated by TCRdb to about 2020). Study-level background: Samples covering the acute and convalescent phases of COVID-19 were provided by collaborators in the United States, Italy and Spain. A freely available public database, intended as a resource for researchers studying the immune response to SARS-CoV-2, is where the repertoires were released. Samples came from the ongoing ImmuneRACE study (first 160 participants) plus 1,254 subjects from 6 global collaborators. The prospective study material was composed of cDNA or gDNA derived from T cells, B-cell-depleted T cells, or PBMCs. Where HLA class I and class II types were available, the types were taken from metadata supplied by the sample provider, not from assay-based typing. Nearly every sample came with metadata listing a de-identified subject ID, COVID-19 status, age in years and sex. Subjects who had been exposed to COVID-19, were actively infected with it, or had recovered from it provided the deeply sampled blood TCRbeta repertoires that made up the dataset.

General conclusions and limits of the study: The amount of clinical and demographic metadata varied by source and participant and was provided uncurated.

Whole blood was collected in K2EDTA tubes by collaborating institutions according to the institutions' own protocols. For TCRbeta analysis, collaborators shipped samples in one of three forms: frozen whole blood, isolated PBMCs, or DNA extracted from either of those sample types. The immunoSEQ Assay, a bias-controlled multiplex PCR, was used to amplify TCRbeta CDR3 regions from genomic DNA. In the paper's pipeline: Within the assay, amplification of reference gene primers was used to estimate how many nucleated cells each sample contained. Sequence reads were collapsed and filtered to measure the absolute abundance of every unique TCRbeta CDR3 rearrangement. For each sample, productive Simpson clonality was calculated as the square root of Simpson's diversity index over productive rearrangements. TCRdb retrieved this table from immuneACCESS and kept in-frame rearrangements only. Not all clones are present; in checked studies, unresolved V genes account for under half, and no reason is known for the remainder. The V and J calls and clone size come from that table; D and trimming were worked out from the DNA. For this sample the table gives more than 110,000 clones, of which 76% were detected only once. The ten largest clones capture 3.5% to 5% of the sample.

As for this clone: What this receptor recognizes is not known. Per-base quality was not reported, and no clone a single base away is much larger than it.

Relative to germline, V is 4 bases shorter and J is 0 bases shorter, with 16 bases between their ends. Its CDR3 holds 16 amino acids, cysteine through phenylalanine. The CDR3 DNA has 48 bases and is translated from base 1. The germline V gene yields SGHRS for CDR1 and YFSETQ for CDR2. The sample was peripheral blood. This TCR was recovered from an elderly woman with active or convalescent COVID-19. The rearranged segments are TRBV5-1 and TRBJ1-2; the D gene assignment is ambiguous. The encoded CDR3 is CASSPINSGPNYGYTF. The nucleotide sequence is TGCGCCAGCAGCCCCATAAACTCTGGGCCTAACTATGGCTACACCTTC. The CDR3 plus the reference TRBV5-1 and TRBJ1-2 genes for the other parts give the full variable domain: KAGVTQTPRYLIKTRGQQVTLSCSPISGHRSVSWYQQTPGQGLQFLFEYFSETQRNKGNFPGRFSGRQFSNSRSEMNVSTLELGDSALYLCASSPINSGPNYGYTFGSGTRLTVV.